This T cell receptor (beta chain) is drawn from a study of T cell responses to AZD1222 COVID-19 vaccine. Trimming removed 5 bases from V and 7 bases from J, with 12 bases in between. This CDR3 is 13 amino acids long. Looked up from germline, CDR1 is SGHTA and CDR2 is FQGNSA. Study observations and caveats: At 160-218 and 743-854, vaccine-associated CD4 TCRs were dominant, and they spanned spike.

This clone was seen a single time. Its antigen is as yet unknown. Sequencing was performed with immunoSEQ multiplex PCR; in TCRdb, only in-frame clones are kept and a portion is missing. The sample lists about 120,000 clones, 90% occurring once. The specimen comprised peripheral blood, sampled on day 0 of AZD1222 vaccination. The J gene is TRBJ1-5, the V gene TRBV7-2; no reliable D call. The origin of this receptor is an adult in good health. The CDR3 reads CASSPGWEQPQHF. The CDR3 nucleotides read TGTGCCAGCAGCCCCGGCTGGGAACAGCCCCAGCATTTT.